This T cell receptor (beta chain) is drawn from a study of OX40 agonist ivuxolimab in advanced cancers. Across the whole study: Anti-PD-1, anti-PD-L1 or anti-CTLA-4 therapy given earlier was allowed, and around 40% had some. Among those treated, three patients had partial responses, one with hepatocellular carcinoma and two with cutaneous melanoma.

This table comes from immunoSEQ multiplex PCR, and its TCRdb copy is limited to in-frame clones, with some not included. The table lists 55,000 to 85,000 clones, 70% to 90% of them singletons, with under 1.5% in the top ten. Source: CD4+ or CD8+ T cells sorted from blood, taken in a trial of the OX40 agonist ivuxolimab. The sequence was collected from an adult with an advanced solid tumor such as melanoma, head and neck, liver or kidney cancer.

The CDR3 spells CASSTDTRAAETQYF. The DNA for the CDR3 is TGTGCCAGCAGCACAGACACACGGGCGGCGGAGACCCAGTACTTC. The chain employs TRBV7-2 and TRBJ2-5; no firm D call. Trimming removed 5 bases at V and 5 bases at J, with 18 bases between. CDR1 SGHTA and CDR2 FQGNSA come from the germline V gene. The length of the CDR3 is 15 residues.